Shown below are 18 T cell receptor beta chains from a single sample sequenced in a study of shared clonotypes between healthy human individuals. Assay used: immunoSEQ multiplex PCR; TCRdb lists only in-frame clones, some missing. The table has millions of clones, about 95% seen once; the top ten hold more than 0.95%. CD45RO-negative CD8 cells positively selected for CCR7 made up the naive population, which excluded terminally differentiated effector memory CD45RA+ cells. Sequenced sample: naive CD8+ T cells sorted from blood. The receptors shown here come from a man between 18 and 35 years old in good health.

V is TRBV9 and J is TRBJ2-1; 12 nucleotides agree with TRBD2. The CDR3 spans 19 residues. V shed 4 bases, J shed 1 base, and the junction held 12 bases outside the gene matches. Germline CDR1 SGDLS, CDR2 YYNGEE. CDR3 DNA sequence: TGTGCCAGCAGCCCCCGGGCCCTAGCGGGAGGGATTTCCTACAATGAGCAGTTCTTC. This codes for CASSPRALAGGISYNEQFF.

In the case of this clone: The identical CDR3 is also encoded by other nucleotide sequences in the sample. The chain uses TRBV27 and TRBJ1-5, with D maybe TRBD1 (6 bases). This CDR3 is 15 amino acids long. Germline lookup yields CDR1 MNHEY and CDR2 SMNVEV (reference sequence). V was trimmed by 5 bases and J by 4 bases, leaving 15 bases between them. CDR3 region: CASSLTGWGNQPQHF. The CDR3 DNA reads as TGTGCCAGCAGTCTTACAGGGTGGGGGAATCAGCCCCAGCATTTT.

The chain employs TRBV4-1 and TRBJ1-3, with D unresolved. The CDR3 totals 17 residues. From germline, CDR1 is MGHRA and CDR2 YSYEKL. The V gene lost 4 bases and the J gene lost 0 bases, with 16 bases spanning the gap. CDR3 nucleotide sequence: TGCGCCAGCAGCCTCCACGTCGGACCCCTCTCTGGAAACACCATATATTTT. Its translation is CASSLHVGPLSGNTIYF.

As concerns this clone: The same CDR3 is also encoded by other DNA sequences in this sample. The rearrangement joins TRBV4-3 to TRBJ1-2; D not certain. In germline, CDR1 is LGHNA, CDR2 YSLEER. The germline V and J ends were trimmed by 0 bases and 5 bases, with 13 bases remaining between them. The CDR3 has 15 amino acids. The CDR3, as DNA: TGCGCCAGCAGCCAAGACACATCACCGGGGTATGGCTACACCTTC. Its translation: CASSQDTSPGYGYTF.

This rearrangement joins TRBV30 to TRBJ2-7; no firm D call. The CDR3 length is 14 residues. V was clipped by 0 bases and J by 5 bases, with 14 bases between them. The germline gives CDR1 GTSNPN, CDR2 SVGIG (reference sequence). CDR3 amino acids: CAWSVDSGWNEQYF. Here the CDR3 DNA reads TGTGCCTGGAGTGTAGACTCGGGCTGGAACGAGCAGTACTTC.

The CDR3 sequence: CASSPRTGSDEQYF. DNA for the CDR3: TGTGCCAGCAGTCCACGGACAGGGAGCGACGAGCAGTACTTC. The chain recombines TRBV27 with TRBJ2-7; TRBD1 matches 8 bases. Looked up from germline, CDR1 is MNHEY and CDR2 is SMNVEV (reference sequence). V lost 5 bases and J lost 5; bases outside the gene matches: 8. This CDR3 comprises 14 residues.

V gene TRBV7-9 combines with J gene TRBJ2-3, with 7 nucleotides matching TRBD2. V was pared by 5 bases and J by 0 bases, with 14 bases of the junction left unmatched. CDR3 size: 18 residues. Germline CDR1 SEHNR, CDR2 FQNEAQ (reference sequence). The CDR3: CASSPGGEGPSSTDTQYF. CDR3 DNA: TGTGCCAGCAGCCCTGGGGGGGAGGGCCCATCTAGCACAGATACGCAGTATTTT.

V gene TRBV7-9 combines with J gene TRBJ1-2; D not certain. The V end was cut by 4 bases, the J end by 3 bases, with 12 bases between. Per the germline V gene, CDR1 is SEHNR and CDR2 is FQNEAQ (reference sequence). This CDR3 is 14 amino acids long. CDR3 nucleotide sequence: TGTGCCAGCAGCTCCCCCGGTGTATACTATGGCTACACCTTC. Its protein product is CASSSPGVYYGYTF.

This rearrangement joins TRBV4-3 to TRBJ2-7; no clear D. Germline lookup yields CDR1 LGHNA and CDR2 YSLEER. V was trimmed by 1 base and J by 2 bases, leaving 12 bases between them. CDR3 length equals 15 residues. The CDR3 bases are TGCGCCAGCAGCCAAGGCAATACCGTTGCCTACGAGCAGTACTTC. Its protein product is CASSQGNTVAYEQYF.

The genes are TRBV5-8 and TRBJ2-7, with D unresolved. This CDR3 region has 15 residues. Trimming shortened V by 4 bases and J by 4 bases, and 18 bases separated the two germline ends. Germline lookup yields CDR1 SGHTS and CDR2 YDEGEE. The CDR3 sequence is CASSAVGESGYEQYF. For the CDR3, the DNA is TGTGCCAGCAGCGCTGTTGGGGAATCTGGGTACGAGCAGTACTTC.

This chain joins TRBV6-6 and TRBJ2-2; D gene unclear. Germline CDR1 MNHNY, CDR2 SVGAGI (reference sequence). The CDR3 contains 12 residues. Trimming took 7 bases from V and 1 from J, leaving 4 bases between them. The CDR3 DNA sequence: TGTGCCAGCAACGGGAACACCGGGGAGCTGTTTTTT. Its translation: CASNGNTGELFF.

The CDR3 bases are TGTGCCAGCAGCTTGGAAGACTCTGGAAACACCATATATTTT. The encoded protein is CASSLEDSGNTIYF. V is TRBV5-6 and J is TRBJ1-3; D remains unclear. This CDR3 is 14 amino acids long. Germline V gene sequence: CDR1 SGHDT, CDR2 YYEEEE. V was pared by 0 bases and J by 0 bases, with 4 bases between.

This clone was seen only once. This sequence joins TRBV6-1 and TRBJ2-7, with a possible D match to TRBD1 (6 bases). V lost 5 bases and J lost 2, with 10 bases in between. The CDR3 spans 13 residues. Germline CDR1 is MNHNS and CDR2 is SASEGT. CDR3 coding DNA: TGTGCCAGCAGTATGGGACACCCCTACGAGCAGTACTTC. This encodes CASSMGHPYEQYF.

Only one count was recorded for this clone. The V gene is TRBV27, the J gene TRBJ2-1; D call uncertain. Germline assignment: CDR1 MNHEY and CDR2 SMNVEV (reference sequence). The CDR3 loop spans 17 amino acids. V was trimmed by 3 bases and J by 0 bases, leaving 15 bases between them. The CDR3 reads CASSFLTVDPSYNEQFF. The CDR3 DNA is TGTGCCAGCAGTTTCCTAACGGTAGACCCCTCCTACAATGAGCAGTTCTTC.

V usage is TRBV7-3 and J usage is TRBJ1-2; D remains ambiguous. The germline CDR1 and CDR2 sequences are SGHTA and FQGTGA. The CDR3 has 13 residues. V lost 2 bases and J lost 8, with 12 bases in between. DNA for the CDR3: TGTGCCAGCAGCTTAGGGCAGGTCTTCGGCTACACCTTC. Translation gives CASSLGQVFGYTF. Full variable domain (remainder filled in from reference TRBV7-3 and TRBJ1-2): GAGVSQTPSNKVTEKGKYVELRCDPISGHTALYWYRQSLGQGPEFLIYFQGTGAADDSGLPNDRFFAVRPEGSVSTLKIQRTERGDSAVYLCASSLGQVFGYTFGSGTRLTVV.

CDR3 nucleotides: TGTGCCACCAGCGTTATCGGGACTCAATTCTACTATGGCTACACCTTC. Its protein is CATSVIGTQFYYGYTF. The rearrangement links TRBV15 to TRBJ1-2, with D perhaps TRBD1 (5 bases). The V end was cut by 5 bases, the J end by 3 bases, with 19 bases between. The germline V gene encodes CDR1 LNHNV and CDR2 YYDKDF (reference sequence). The CDR3 runs to 16 residues.

The J gene is TRBJ2-2, the V gene TRBV9, with 8 bases fitting TRBD2. The CDR3 loop spans 14 amino acids. Germline assignment: CDR1 SGDLS and CDR2 YYNGEE. With V trimmed by 2 bases and J by 8 bases, 5 bases remained unmatched. DNA of the CDR3: TGTGCCAGCAGCGTCCTTAGCGGGGCTGGGGAGCTGTTTTTT. Translated: CASSVLSGAGELFF.

The CDR3 DNA reads TGCGCCAGCAGCCAAGAGGGACTCCTCACAGATACGCAGTATTTT. Residues: CASSQEGLLTDTQYF. The J gene is TRBJ2-3, the V gene TRBV4-3, with D possibly being TRBD2 (6 bases). The CDR3 has 15 residues. The germline gives CDR1 LGHNA, CDR2 YSLEER. The V end lost 0 bases, the J end lost 2 bases, and 9 bases lay between the germline ends.